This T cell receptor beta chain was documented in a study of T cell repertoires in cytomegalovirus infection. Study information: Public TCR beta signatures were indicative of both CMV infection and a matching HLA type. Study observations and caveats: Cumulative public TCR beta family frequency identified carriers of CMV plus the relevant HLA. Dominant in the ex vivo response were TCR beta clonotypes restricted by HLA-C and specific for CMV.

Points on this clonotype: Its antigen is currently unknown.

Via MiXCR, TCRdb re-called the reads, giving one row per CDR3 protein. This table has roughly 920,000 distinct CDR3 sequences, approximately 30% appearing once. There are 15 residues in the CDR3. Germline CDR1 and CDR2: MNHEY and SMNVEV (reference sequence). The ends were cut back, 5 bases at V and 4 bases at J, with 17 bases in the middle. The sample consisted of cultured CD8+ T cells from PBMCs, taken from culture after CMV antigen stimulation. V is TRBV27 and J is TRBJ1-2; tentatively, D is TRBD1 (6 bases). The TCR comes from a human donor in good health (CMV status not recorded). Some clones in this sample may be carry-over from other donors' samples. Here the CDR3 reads CASSNSTGSPYGYTF. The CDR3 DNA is TGTGCCAGCAGTAACTCGACAGGCTCCCCCTATGGCTACACCTTC.